A single sample is the source of the 13 T cell receptor beta chains below, sequenced in a study of blood T cells in healthy people across ages. Primed by a sample-barcoded 5' primer and a J-beta primer mix, a second PCR proceeded for about 7 to 11 cycles. One entry per CDR3 protein results from TCRdb running MiXCR on the 5' RACE reads. The table includes about 1,000,000 distinct CDR3 sequences, more than 35% detected once. Sequenced input: blood. These TCRs come from a woman between 55 and 75 years old in good health.

There are many counts of this clonotype. V is TRBV7-3 and J is TRBJ2-1; no definite D call. This CDR3 is built from 16 residues. The ends were cut back, 4 bases at V and 0 bases at J, with 13 bases in the middle. In germline, CDR1 is SGHTA, CDR2 FQGTGA. CDR3 in amino acids: CASSSLTASSYNEQFF. The CDR3 nucleotides are TGTGCCAGCAGCTCTCTGACCGCTAGCTCCTACAATGAGCAGTTCTTC.

J is TRBJ2-1 and V is TRBV7-6; 12 nucleotides agree with TRBD2. J lost 9 bases, V lost 1 base, and 4 bases had no gene match. CDR1 SGHVS and CDR2 FNYEAQ come from the germline V gene. This CDR3 has 15 amino acids. The CDR3 loop reads CASSLGTSGTSEQFF. CDR3 nucleotide sequence: TGTGCCAGCAGCTTAGGGACTAGCGGGACGTCTGAGCAGTTCTTC. Combining the CDR3 with reference TRBV7-6 and TRBJ2-1 gives the whole variable domain GAGVSQSPRYKVTKRGQDVALRCDPISGHVSLYWYRQALGQGPEFLTYFNYEAQQDKSGLPNDRFSAERPEGSISTLTIQRTEQRDSAMYRCASSLGTSGTSEQFFGPGTRLTVL.

This clonotype appeared a few times. The chain recombines TRBV6-5 with TRBJ2-3; the D is unclear. CDR3 size: 13 residues. V lost 2 bases to trimming and J lost 4 bases, with 7 bases between them. Per the germline V gene, CDR1 is MNHEY and CDR2 is SVGAGI. Here the CDR3 reads CASSYASADTQYF. In DNA form, the CDR3 reads TGTGCCAGCAGTTACGCGAGCGCAGATACGCAGTATTTT.

This clonotype was seen a handful of times. The V and J genes are TRBV7-2 and TRBJ2-7, with a weak D call TRBD2 (6 bases). The CDR3 totals 15 residues. Germline V lookup: CDR1 SGHTA, CDR2 FQGNSA. V lost 8 bases to trimming and J lost 0 bases, with 17 bases between them. Written as DNA, the CDR3 is TGTGCCAGCGCCAAGCCAAGCGGGTACTCCTACGAGCAGTACTTC. This sequence encodes CASAKPSGYSYEQYF.

The rearrangement joins TRBV3-1 to TRBJ1-1; 9 nucleotides align to TRBD1. V lost 5 bases and J lost 9; bases outside the gene matches: 7. The germline V gene has CDR1 LGHDT and CDR2 YNNKEL (reference sequence). The CDR3 is 13 amino acids. The DNA for the CDR3 is TGTGCCAGCAGCGACAGAACAGGGGGCAAAGCTTTCTTT. Encoded protein: CASSDRTGGKAFF.

This clonotype was seen only a few times. The genes are TRBV7-2 and TRBJ2-7; no reliable D call. CDR3 length: 16 amino acids. Trimming removed 3 bases at V and 2 bases at J, with 17 bases between. CDR1 is SGHTA and CDR2 is FQGNSA in the germline V gene. CDR3 residues: CASSFISEQNTYEQYF. In DNA, the CDR3 is TGTGCCAGCAGCTTTATTTCGGAGCAGAATACCTACGAGCAGTACTTC.

The chain uses TRBV30 and TRBJ1-1, with D uncertain. Trimming stripped 0 bases from V and 1 base from J, with 6 bases between. In germline, CDR1 is GTSNPN, CDR2 SVGIG (reference sequence). The CDR3 loop spans 13 amino acids. CDR3 protein: CAWSVLSNTEAFF. DNA of the CDR3: TGTGCCTGGAGTGTCTTATCGAACACTGAAGCTTTCTTT.

This clonotype occurred a few times. CDR3 region: CASSQDLGQETQYF. DNA of the CDR3: TGCGCCAGCAGCCAAGATCTGGGTCAAGAGACCCAGTACTTC. This chain connects TRBV4-1 to TRBJ2-5; D uncertain. Trimming left V 0 bases short and J 2 bases short, with 7 bases between. CDR3 length: 14 amino acids. In germline, CDR1 is MGHRA, CDR2 YSYEKL.

This clonotype turned up a few times. The V call is TRBV10-3, the J call TRBJ1-5; TRBD1 is a possible D gene (6 bases). The germline gives CDR1 ENHRY, CDR2 SYGVKD. This CDR3 spans 13 amino acids. Trimming stripped 5 bases from V and 5 bases from J, with 10 bases between. CDR3 DNA: TGTGCCATCAGTCACAGGGTGGATCAGCCCCAGCATTTT. Its protein product is CAISHRVDQPQHF.

This sequence joins TRBV7-3 and TRBJ2-4; no definite D call. The DNA end is a closer match to TRBJ2-7, so the J assignment may be wrong. CDR3 size: 13 residues. The V gene's germline CDR1 is SGHTA and CDR2 FQGTGA. As DNA, the CDR3 is TGTGCCAGCAGCTTGGCTCCTCTCTACGAGCAGTACTTC. Translated: CASSLAPLYEQYF.

About this clonotype: Just one base apart from a much larger clone, this may be a read error. The CDR3 DNA reads TGTGCCACCCACTCCGGTGGCGGAGAGACCCAGTTCTTC. It encodes CATHSGGGETQFF. V gene TRBV10-3 combines with J gene TRBJ2-1; D unresolved. The CDR3 is 13 amino acids. Trimming removed 10 bases at V and 13 bases at J, with 23 bases between. The germline gives CDR1 ENHRY, CDR2 SYGVKD.

The chain employs TRBV10-3 and TRBJ2-4; TRBD1 is a possible D gene (5 bases). Trimming cost V 0 bases and J 8 bases, with 20 bases left between them. In germline, CDR1 is ENHRY, CDR2 SYGVKD. The CDR3 covers 17 residues. CDR3 sequence reads: CAISESAGRDKGHIQYF. The CDR3 DNA reads TGTGCCATCAGTGAGTCTGCCGGCAGGGATAAGGGGCACATTCAGTACTTC.

V gene TRBV20-1 combines with J gene TRBJ2-3, with 14 bases that match TRBD2. CDR1 DFQATT and CDR2 SNEGSKA come from the germline V gene (reference sequence). The V and J ends lost 6 bases and 4 bases, in that order; junction bases with no gene match: 9. The CDR3 consists of 16 residues. CDR3 sequence: CSASRGLAGGSDTQYF. As DNA, the CDR3 is TGCAGTGCAAGTCGCGGACTAGCGGGAGGCTCAGATACGCAGTATTTT.